These T cell receptor beta chains were read from a single sample in a study of regulatory T cells in long-lasting Graves disease. TCRdb itself ran the multiplex PCR reads through MiXCR, one entry per CDR3 protein. The table records 350,000 to 500,000 distinct CDR3 sequences, around 15% of them present only once. These same data were also listed under a study on T cells in Graves' hyperthyroidism and ophthalmopathy.

Sequenced material: peripheral blood mononuclear cells (PBMCs), taken at new diagnosis, from a patient treated with antithyroid drugs. The source of these receptors is a woman between 25 and 40 years old with Graves disease. CDR3s include the opening cysteine and the closing phenylalanine or tryptophan. D genes are given only for firm matches. Size is stated for part of the rows, as once, few or many counts, or as a class when the clone is expanded.

j_call | clone_size | v_call | d_call | cdr3_aa | cdr3_nt
TRBJ2-6 | NA | TRBV11-2 | NA | CASSQTGYSGANVLTF | TGTGCCAGCAGTCAAACAGGTTACTCTGGGGCCAACGTCCTGACTTTC
TRBJ2-7 | NA | TRBV5-6 | TRBD2 | CASSLVLAGPSYEQYF | TGTGCCAGCAGCTTGGTACTAGCGGGACCGTCCTACGAGCAGTACTTC
TRBJ2-5 | many | TRBV3-1 | NA | CASRPEGKTQYF | TGTGCCAGCAGACCGGAGGGAAAGACCCAGTACTTC
TRBJ2-1 | many | TRBV28 | NA | CASTLGHDRPEQFF | TGTGCCAGCACCTTGGGCCATGATAGGCCTGAGCAGTTCTTC
TRBJ1-1 | many | TRBV9 | NA | CASSGRGRMDTEAFF | TGTGCCAGCAGCGGCCGGGGGCGGATGGACACTGAAGCTTTCTTT
TRBJ2-3 | many | TRBV28 | TRBD1 | CASSRDRERTDTQYF | TGTGCCAGCAGCAGGGACAGGGAAAGAACAGATACGCAGTATTTT
TRBJ2-1 | many | TRBV30 | TRBD2 | CAWLREGRNEQFF | TGTGCCTGGTTGCGGGAGGGCCGGAATGAGCAGTTCTTC
TRBJ1-1 | many | TRBV29-1 | TRBD1 | CSARTGDTEAFF | TGCAGCGCCAGGACAGGGGACACTGAAGCTTTCTTT
TRBJ2-5 | many | TRBV28 | TRBD1 | CASSSPGGFGETQYF | TGTGCCAGCAGTTCCCCAGGGGGTTTCGGGGAGACCCAGTACTTC
TRBJ2-5 | many | TRBV9 | NA | CASSEAPTAPETQYF | TGTGCCAGCAGCGAGGCCCCTACCGCGCCAGAGACCCAGTACTTC
TRBJ2-5 | many | TRBV15 | NA | CATSRGRDQETQYF | TGTGCCACCAGCAGGGGCAGGGACCAAGAGACCCAGTACTTC
TRBJ2-7 | NA | TRBV6-2/TRBV6-3 | TRBD2 | CASNRIAGESNEQYF | TGTGCCAGCAACAGAATAGCGGGAGAATCGAACGAGCAGTACTTC
TRBJ2-1 | many | TRBV4-3 | TRBD2 | CASSQGVWEGPNEQFF | TGCGCCAGCAGCCAAGGCGTGTGGGAGGGCCCCAATGAGCAGTTCTTC
TRBJ2-5 | many | TRBV11-2 | TRBD2 | CASSPGGSGTVETQYF | TGTGCCAGCAGCCCCGGGGGTAGCGGGACGGTCGAGACCCAGTACTTC
TRBJ1-6 | many | TRBV10-3 | TRBD1 | CAISPTGSYNSPLHF | TGTGCCATCAGCCCGACAGGGAGTTATAATTCACCCCTCCACTTT
TRBJ1-2 | few | TRBV19 | NA | CASSPPGRGRGYTF | TGTGCCAGTAGTCCCCCGGGGCGTGGCCGGGGCTACACCTTC
TRBJ1-1 | NA | TRBV5-6 | NA | CASSPILLENTEAFF | TGTGCCAGCAGCCCTATTTTGCTGGAGAACACTGAAGCTTTCTTT
TRBJ1-3 | NA | TRBV20-1 | NA | CSARPPDSRANTIYF | TGCAGTGCTAGACCCCCGGACAGCCGAGCGAACACCATATATTTT
TRBJ1-5 | many | TRBV3-1 | TRBD1 | CASSLGTVNQPQHF | TGTGCCAGCAGCCTGGGGACAGTCAATCAGCCCCAGCATTTT
TRBJ1-2 | NA | TRBV5-8 | NA | CASSSGWAYGYTF | TGTGCCAGCAGCTCAGGTTGGGCATACGGCTACACCTTC
TRBJ2-5 | NA | TRBV12-3/TRBV12-4 | NA | CASSDNVGTQYF | TGTGCCAGCAGTGATAATGTCGGGACCCAGTACTTC
TRBJ2-3 | many | TRBV5-1 | TRBD2 | CASSLVLAGEADTQYF | TGCGCCAGCAGCTTGGTACTAGCGGGAGAGGCAGATACGCAGTATTTT
TRBJ2-7 | many | TRBV9 | NA | CASSAPYGEQYF | TGTGCCAGCAGCGCACCGTATGGCGAGCAGTACTTC
TRBJ2-3 | many | TRBV4-2 | NA | CASSQEANTQYF | TGTGCCAGCAGCCAAGAGGCTAATACGCAGTATTTT
TRBJ2-2 | many | TRBV20-1 | NA | CSALTRIGTGELFF | TGCAGTGCTCTGACTAGGATAGGCACCGGGGAGCTGTTTTTT
TRBJ2-1 | few | TRBV7-9 | NA | CASSLVGLNNEQFF | TGTGCCAGCAGCTTAGTAGGACTAAACAATGAGCAGTTCTTC
TRBJ2-5 | many | TRBV7-2 | NA | CASSLGAGWRPQYF | TGTGCCAGCAGCTTAGGGGCGGGCTGGCGCCCCCAGTACTTC
TRBJ2-3 | many | TRBV7-9 | TRBD1 | CASSLGGQGAVDTQYF | TGTGCCAGCAGCTTAGGGGGCCAGGGGGCAGTGGATACGCAGTATTTT
TRBJ1-2 | NA | TRBV5-6 | TRBD1 | CASSRPGTGGAGYTF | TGTGCCAGCAGTCGTCCCGGGACAGGGGGCGCCGGCTACACCTTC